The present T cell receptor beta chain was sequenced within a study of blood T cell repertoires in COVID-19. Study-wide background: The United States, Italy and Spain supplied acute and convalescent COVID-19 samples. T cells, B-cell-depleted T cells, or PBMCs supplied cDNA or gDNA.

The germline V gene has CDR1 MNHEY and CDR2 SMNVEV (reference sequence). There are 15 residues in the CDR3. V was pared by 5 bases and J by 3 bases, with 14 bases between. In the authors' methods: The assay estimated nucleated cells by amplifying reference gene primers. Only in-frame clones appear in the TCRdb table, and some are missing; sequencing was by immunoSEQ multiplex PCR. That table gives V, J and clone size, and the DNA gave D and trimming. The sample consists of 79,000 or so clones, about 88% of them appearing once. Seattle cases were enrolled at active infection and followed longitudinally.

The specimen was peripheral blood. The J gene is TRBJ1-5, the V gene TRBV27; D may be TRBD1 (6 bases). The source is a man in his 60s with COVID-19, enrolled during active disease. The chain's CDR3 is CASSPGGGFNQPQHF. The CDR3 coding sequence is TGTGCCAGCAGTCCGGGTGGGGGCTTCAATCAGCCCCAGCATTTT.